The 10 T cell receptor beta chains below were found in one sample sequenced in a study of T cell responses to AZD1222 COVID-19 vaccine. TCRdb's copy holds only in-frame clones and misses some; the assay was immunoSEQ multiplex PCR. Here the sample spans 150,000 to 200,000 clones, 90% to 95% being singletons. This sample comprised peripheral blood, obtained on day 0 of AZD1222 vaccination. All receptors derive from an adult in good health.

This chain uses TRBV28 with TRBJ2-7; D uncertain. The CDR3 is 13 amino acids. Trimming pared 7 bases from V and 5 bases from J, leaving 15 bases between. Germline assignment: CDR1 MDHEN and CDR2 SYDVKM. The CDR3 bases are TGTGCCAGCAAAAAGGCCTTCCCAGACGAGCAGTACTTC. Protein sequence: CASKKAFPDEQYF.

This chain uses TRBV5-1 with TRBJ2-7; 7 bases line up with TRBD1. The junction had 4 bases not matched to a gene; V was cut back by 0 bases and J by 4 bases. Germline V lookup: CDR1 SGHRS, CDR2 YFSETQ. The CDR3 loop spans 14 amino acids. In DNA, the CDR3 is TGCGCCAGCAGCTTGGGGGGGACAGTATACGAGCAGTACTTC. It codes for CASSLGGTVYEQYF.

This chain connects TRBV7-9 to TRBJ1-3; the D is unclear. This CDR3 comprises 15 residues. V was cut by 1 base and J by 0 bases, with 7 bases left in between. Germline V gene sequence: CDR1 SEHNR, CDR2 FQNEAQ (reference sequence). CDR3 sequence: CASSLERSSGNTIYF. The CDR3 DNA reads as TGTGCCAGCAGCTTAGAACGAAGCTCTGGAAACACCATATATTTT.

This clone was seen just once. The J gene is TRBJ1-1, the V gene TRBV5-1, with D hard to call. This CDR3 has 9 residues. Trimming took off 2 bases at V and 8 bases at J, with 1 base between the two ends. In germline, CDR1 is SGHRS, CDR2 YFSETQ. The CDR3 sequence is CASSLEAFF. The CDR3 region has the DNA TGCGCCAGCAGCTTAGAAGCTTTCTTT. Complete variable domain (other parts from reference TRBV5-1 and TRBJ1-1): KAGVTQTPRYLIKTRGQQVTLSCSPISGHRSVSWYQQTPGQGLQFLFEYFSETQRNKGNFPGRFSGRQFSNSRSEMNVSTLELGDSALYLCASSLEAFFGQGTRLTVV.

This chain connects TRBV6-1 to TRBJ1-5; 9 positions agree with TRBD1. This CDR3 comprises 14 residues. Per the germline V gene, CDR1 is MNHNS and CDR2 is SASEGT. V was clipped by 3 bases and J by 8 bases; unmatched bases: 5. The CDR3 nucleotides read TGTGCCAGCAGTGATAGGACAGGGGTCGAGCCCCAGCATTTT. Translated, it gives CASSDRTGVEPQHF.

This clone came up once. The genes are TRBV6-5 and TRBJ1-2; weak D call: TRBD1 (5 bases). This CDR3 comprises 13 residues. The germline V and J ends were trimmed by 6 bases and 2 bases, with 10 bases remaining between them. Germline V lookup: CDR1 MNHEY, CDR2 SVGAGI. DNA for the CDR3: TGTGCCAGCAGGGGGACTACCAACTATGGCTACACCTTC. This encodes CASRGTTNYGYTF.

This chain links TRBV19 with TRBJ1-1; 8 bases agree with TRBD1. There are 13 residues in the CDR3. CDR1 is LNHDA and CDR2 is SQIVND in the germline V gene (reference sequence). V lost 10 bases and J lost 4; bases outside the gene matches: 8. The CDR3 region is CATALTGGTEAFF. As DNA, the CDR3 is TGTGCCACCGCACTCACAGGGGGCACTGAAGCTTTCTTT.

The V gene is TRBV24-1, the J gene TRBJ2-2, with D possibly TRBD2 on 5 matching bases. This CDR3 region has 15 residues. Between the trimmed V and J ends, which lost 2 bases and 2 bases, there was a span of 8 bases. Germline lookup yields CDR1 KGHDR and CDR2 SFDVKD. This CDR3 reads CATSDSADNTGELFF. DNA of the CDR3: TGTGCCACCAGTGATTCAGCGGATAACACCGGGGAGCTGTTTTTT.

The chain uses TRBV7-8 and TRBJ2-1, with D possibly being TRBD1 or TRBD2 (5 bases each). V lost 5 bases, J lost 4 bases, and 12 bases lay in between. From germline, CDR1 is SGHVS and CDR2 FQNEAQ. CDR3 length: 14 amino acids. CDR3 loop: CASSRGDSYNEQFF. The CDR3 region has the DNA TGTGCCAGCAGCAGGGGAGACAGTTACAATGAGCAGTTCTTC.

The chain recombines TRBV28 with TRBJ2-5, with D uncertain. V shed 4 bases and J shed 5 bases, with 14 bases lying between them. In germline, CDR1 is MDHEN, CDR2 SYDVKM. The CDR3 sequence is 14 residues long. The CDR3 DNA reads as TGTGCCAGCAGTTCAACGCTCACCGGGGAGACCCAGTACTTC. Its translation: CASSSTLTGETQYF.